The 3 T cell receptor beta chains below all came from one sample that was sequenced in a study of vaccination and CD4 T cells after COVID-19. The Oncomine TCR Beta short-read assay sequenced DNA from cultured CD4+ T cells. TCRdb processed the PCR reads anew with MiXCR; each CDR3 protein has one entry. Among roughly 23,000 distinct CDR3 sequences listed, 40% to 50% were seen once. Regarding treatment: approximately nine-day PBMC culture with coronavirus spike peptide pools or control peptides (ViraFEST assay). These receptors' targets are unknown. Specimen: CD4+ T cells from blood, cultured in vitro, collected before SARS-CoV-2 vaccination. The origin of the receptors is a human donor who received a COVID-19 vaccine.

This chain connects TRBV19 to TRBJ1-2, with D possibly being TRBD1 (5 bases). V lost 1 base and J lost 3, with 6 bases in between. CDR3 length: 13 amino acids. Germline CDR1 reads LNHDA; CDR2 reads SQIVND (reference sequence). DNA for the CDR3: TGTGCCAGTAGTATAGGGGGCTACTATGGCTACACCTTC. This gives the protein CASSIGGYYGYTF. The full variable domain, with the rest looked up from reference TRBV19 and TRBJ1-2, is DGGITQSPKYLFRKEGQNVTLSCEQNLNHDAMYWYRQDPGQGLRLIYYSQIVNDFQKGDIAEGYSVSREKKESFPLTVTSAQKNPTAFYLCASSIGGYYGYTFGSGTRLTVV.

The chain couples TRBV6-4 to TRBJ2-1, with TRBD1 identical over 7 bases. CDR1 and CDR2 from the germline V gene are MRHNA and SNTAGT. This CDR3 comprises 17 residues. Trimming took 2 bases from V and 0 from J; bases not matched to a gene: 7. The CDR3 DNA is TGTGCCAGCAGTGACACCGACAGGGTAAGCTCCTACAATGAGCAGTTCTTC. Translating gives CASSDTDRVSSYNEQFF.

This clonotype was counted between two and nine times. This chain joins TRBV10-3 and TRBJ2-5; 10 nucleotides agree with TRBD2. With 6 bases clipped from V and 2 bases from J, the junction kept 6 bases outside the gene matches. This CDR3 has 15 amino acids. Germline CDR1 reads ENHRY; CDR2 reads SYGVKD. CDR3 sequence (DNA): TGTGCCATCAGACCCGGACTAGCGGAACAAGAGACCCAGTACTTC. It encodes CAIRPGLAEQETQYF.